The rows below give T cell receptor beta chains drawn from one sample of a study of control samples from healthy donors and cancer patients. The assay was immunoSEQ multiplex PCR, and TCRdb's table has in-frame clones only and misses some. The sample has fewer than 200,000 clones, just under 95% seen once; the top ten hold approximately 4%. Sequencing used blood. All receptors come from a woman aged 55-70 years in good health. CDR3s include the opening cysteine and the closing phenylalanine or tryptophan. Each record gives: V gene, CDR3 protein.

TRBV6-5 CATTLGQWAYGYTF
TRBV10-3 CAISSGQDTGELFF
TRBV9 CASSASGGADNEQFF
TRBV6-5 CASTQDRKNTEAFF
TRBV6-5 CASSYRTDSNQPQHF
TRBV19 CASSTPTGGFTPLHF
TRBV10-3 CAISADSSVPYGYTF
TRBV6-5 CASSSFSGGAYEQYF
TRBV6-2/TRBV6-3 CASSPRTGGLGETQYF
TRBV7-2 CASSQPTSGADTQYF
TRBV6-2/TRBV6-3 CASSWLQGAPQHF
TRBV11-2 CASSLRGGNTEAFF
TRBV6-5 CASSYAEGVLGAFF
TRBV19 CASSGWVADTQYF
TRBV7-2 CASSPTGIYGYTF
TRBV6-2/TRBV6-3 CASSYANSNQPQHF
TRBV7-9 CASSFGDKSYEQYF
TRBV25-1 CASSGLSNPTNEKLFF
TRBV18 CASSPSQGDSGNTIYF
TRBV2 CASRWRPNTEAFF
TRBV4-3 CASSQDISVGRQYF
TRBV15 CATSRGEGANTIYF
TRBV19 CASSIVGTVQNYGYTF
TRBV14 CASSQDAPNEQFF
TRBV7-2 CASSLVAWGNTIYF
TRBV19 CASRLAGARFQPQHF
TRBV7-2 CASSSQGGNTEAFF
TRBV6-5 CAAQGQGYGYTF
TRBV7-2 CASSLGNQPQHF
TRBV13 CASSLLASGPYNEQFF
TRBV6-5 CASRSRVDTQYF
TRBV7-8 CASSLLPDDRSSYNEQFF
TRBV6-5 CASSGRRDGDNEQFF
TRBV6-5 CASLRNPGLPYGYTF
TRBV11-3 CASSLGSSGEIDTQYF
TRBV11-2 CASRLRQGSYTF
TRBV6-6 CASSYSIVGPGTEAFF
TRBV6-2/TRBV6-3 CASSYFGQGNTGELFF
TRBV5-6 CASSLDTSEAFF
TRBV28 CASSGDSPLHF
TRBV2 CASSVQALTDTQYF